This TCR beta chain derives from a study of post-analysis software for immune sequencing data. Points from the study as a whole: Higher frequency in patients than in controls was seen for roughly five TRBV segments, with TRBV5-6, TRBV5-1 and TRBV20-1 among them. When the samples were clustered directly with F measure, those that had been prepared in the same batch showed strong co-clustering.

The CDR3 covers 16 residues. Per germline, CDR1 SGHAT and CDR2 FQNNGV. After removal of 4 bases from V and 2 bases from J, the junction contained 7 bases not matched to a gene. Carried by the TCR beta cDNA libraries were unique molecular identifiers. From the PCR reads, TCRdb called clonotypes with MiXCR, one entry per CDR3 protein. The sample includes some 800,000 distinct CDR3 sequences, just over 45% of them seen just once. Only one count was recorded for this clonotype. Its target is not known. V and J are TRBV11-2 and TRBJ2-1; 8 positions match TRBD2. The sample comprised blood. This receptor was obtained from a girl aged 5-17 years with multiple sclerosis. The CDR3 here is CASSSPLAVTYNEQFF. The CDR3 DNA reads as TGTGCCAGCAGCTCTCCACTAGCGGTCACCTACAATGAGCAGTTCTTC.